The present T cell receptor (beta chain) was sequenced within a study of CD8 T cells in Susac syndrome. From blood CD8+ and CD4+ T cells, TCR beta sequences were generated. The multiple sclerosis controls, all treatment-naive patients, had relapsing-remitting disease that was stable or active. Negative isolation yielded the CD8+ and CD4+ T cells, while FACS enriched the TEMRA cells. The CDR3 has 14 amino acids. Per germline, CDR1 GTSNPN and CDR2 SVGIG (reference sequence). Trimming removed 2 bases at V and 2 bases at J, with 13 bases between. Reverse transcription of about 0.45 to 1 ug RNA used random hexamers. Amplification of TCR beta CDR3 by immunoSEQ multiplex PCR spanned 54 Vbeta and 13 Jbeta. A single record per CDR3 protein comes from TCRdb applying MiXCR to the immunoSEQ multiplex PCR reads. The top ten hold 0.093% of the sample, which has about 200,000 distinct CDR3 sequences, about 96% seen once.

The genes are TRBV30 and TRBJ2-7, with D perhaps matching TRBD1 (6 bases). Sequenced: CD4+ T cells from PBMCs. The origin of this receptor is a human donor with multiple sclerosis. The chain's CDR3 is CAWSPGQLPYEQYF. CDR3 DNA: TGTGCCTGGAGTCCTGGACAGCTACCCTACGAGCAGTACTTC.